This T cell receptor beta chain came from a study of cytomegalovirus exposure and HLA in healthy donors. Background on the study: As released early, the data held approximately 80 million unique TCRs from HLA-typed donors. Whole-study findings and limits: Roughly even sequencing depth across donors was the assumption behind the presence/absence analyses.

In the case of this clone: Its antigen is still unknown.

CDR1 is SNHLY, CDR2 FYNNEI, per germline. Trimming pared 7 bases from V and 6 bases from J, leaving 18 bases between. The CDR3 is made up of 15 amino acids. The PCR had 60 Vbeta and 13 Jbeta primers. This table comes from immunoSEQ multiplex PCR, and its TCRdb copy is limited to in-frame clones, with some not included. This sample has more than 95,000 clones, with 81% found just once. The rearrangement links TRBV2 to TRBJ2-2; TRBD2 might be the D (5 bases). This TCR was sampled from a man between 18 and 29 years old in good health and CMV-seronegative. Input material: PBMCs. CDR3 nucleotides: TGTGCCAGCAAACAGACCCTAGCTGGCGCCGGGGAGCTGTTTTTT. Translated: CASKQTLAGAGELFF.